The 25 T cell receptor beta chains below come from one sample, sequenced in a study of radiotherapy plus CTLA-4 blockade in lung cancer. Repertoires were generated with immunoSEQ multiplex PCR, while TCRdb's copy carries only in-frame clones and drops some. The sample has more than 25,000 clones, about 80% seen once; the top ten hold over 15%. The input for sequencing was peripheral blood, taken from a patient treated with radiotherapy plus ipilimumab. Receptor source: a human donor with non-small cell lung cancer that progressed on radiotherapy plus ipilimumab.

The chain combines TRBV7-9 with TRBJ1-5; 7 nucleotides align to TRBD1. Germline-derived CDR1 and CDR2 are SEHNR and FQNEAQ (reference sequence). This CDR3 is 15 amino acids long. The V segment lost 4 bases and the J segment 6 bases; nucleotides outside the gene matches: 9. CDR3 DNA: TGTGCCAGCAGCTCTGACAGGGAGGTCGGTCAGCCCCAGCATTTT. This translates into CASSSDREVGQPQHF. Filled out from reference TRBV7-9 and TRBJ1-5, the complete variable domain reads DTGVSQNPRHKITKRGQNVTFRCDPISEHNRLYWYRQTLGQGPEFLTYFQNEAQLEKSRLLSDRFSAERPKGSFSTLEIQRTEQGDSAMYLCASSSDREVGQPQHFGDGTRLSIL.

The V and J genes are TRBV5-1 and TRBJ2-7; D perhaps matches TRBD2 (6 bases). This CDR3 spans 15 amino acids. The V and J ends lost 3 bases and 1 base respectively, with 14 bases between them. CDR1 and CDR2 from the germline V gene are SGHRS and YFSETQ. The CDR3 region is CASSSAGTQSYEQYF. The DNA of the CDR3 is TGCGCCAGCAGCTCAGCCGGGACTCAGTCCTACGAGCAGTACTTC.

V and J are TRBV5-5 and TRBJ1-3; the D gene is possibly TRBD1 (6 bases). Germline-derived CDR1 and CDR2 are SGHKS and YYEKEE (reference sequence). Deletions cut 4 bases from V and 0 bases from J, with 11 bases between. CDR3 length equals 15 residues. This CDR3 reads CASSLGTISGNTIYF. CDR3 DNA: TGTGCCAGCAGCCTCGGGACAATCTCTGGAAACACCATATATTTT.

The rearrangement uses TRBV19 and TRBJ2-1, with 7 bases matching TRBD2. In germline, CDR1 is LNHDA, CDR2 SQIVND (reference sequence). J lost 9 bases, V lost 6 bases, and 2 bases had no gene match. The CDR3 loop spans 11 amino acids. The CDR3 DNA reads TGTGCCAGTAGGCGGGAGAGTGAGCAGTTCTTC. Its protein is CASRRESEQFF.

In nucleotides, the CDR3 is TGTGCCAGCAGCCGACAACGCCAGTACCCTGAAGCTTTCTTT. Its protein product is CASSRQRQYPEAFF. The V call is TRBV6-5, the J call TRBJ1-1; the D is unclear. CDR1 is MNHEY and CDR2 is SVGAGI in the germline V gene. This CDR3 spans 14 amino acids. Trimming left V 6 bases short and J 6 bases short, with 17 bases between.

The rearrangement joins TRBV28 to TRBJ1-2, with D hard to call. Germline lookup yields CDR1 MDHEN and CDR2 SYDVKM. The CDR3 spans 12 residues. The germline V and J ends were trimmed by 10 bases and 4 bases, with 13 bases remaining between them. The CDR3 is CATEMLGYGYTF. DNA of the CDR3: TGTGCCACCGAAATGCTAGGCTATGGCTACACCTTC.

J is TRBJ1-6 and V is TRBV30; D remains unclear. Trimming stripped 8 bases from V and 10 bases from J, with 24 bases between. The CDR3 has 15 residues. The germline V gene encodes CDR1 GTSNPN and CDR2 SVGIG (reference sequence). In DNA form, the CDR3 reads TGTGCCCGATGGGCCGATGAACTTCCCGGCTCACCCCTCCACTTT. This codes for CARWADELPGSPLHF. Complete variable domain (other parts from reference TRBV30 and TRBJ1-6): SQTIHQWPATLVQPVGSPLSLECTVEGTSNPNLYWYRQAAGRGLQLLFYSVGIGQISSEVPQNLSASRPQDRQFILSSKKLLLSDSGFYLCARWADELPGSPLHFGNGTRLTVT.

The rearrangement links TRBV6-5 to TRBJ2-1; D perhaps matches TRBD2 (5 bases). This CDR3 comprises 16 residues. The V end lost 2 bases, the J end lost 0 bases, and 11 bases lay between the germline ends. The germline V gene encodes CDR1 MNHEY and CDR2 SVGAGI. The CDR3 nucleotides are TGTGCCAGCAGTTACGGGGAGTTCCCCTCCTACAATGAGCAGTTCTTC. Amino acids: CASSYGEFPSYNEQFF.

V and J are TRBV10-3 and TRBJ1-1, with D possibly being TRBD1 (6 bases). The CDR3 has 12 amino acids. Trimming took off 2 bases at V and 10 bases at J, with 11 bases between the two ends. Germline values: CDR1 ENHRY, CDR2 SYGVKD. The CDR3 protein is CAISEPLGAAFF. The DNA for the CDR3 is TGTGCCATCAGTGAGCCCTTGGGGGCAGCTTTCTTT.

In its sample, this clone was seen once. The J gene is TRBJ1-5, the V gene TRBV28; TRBD1 matches 7 bases. V was clipped by 2 bases and J by 6 bases; unmatched bases: 7. Looked up from germline, CDR1 is MDHEN and CDR2 is SYDVKM. CDR3 length: 15 residues. This CDR3 reads CASSLETTGFQPQHF. In DNA form, the CDR3 reads TGTGCCAGCAGTTTAGAGACGACAGGGTTTCAGCCCCAGCATTTT.

The chain combines TRBV6-6 with TRBJ1-2, with 7 nucleotides matching TRBD1. Germline V gene lookup returns CDR1 MNHNY and CDR2 SVGAGI (reference sequence). Unmatched junction bases numbered 5, after V lost 5 bases and J lost 2 bases. CDR3 length: 14 residues. In DNA, the CDR3 is TGTGCCAGCAGTACCGGGACAGACAACTATGGCTACACCTTC. Protein sequence: CASSTGTDNYGYTF.

In its sample, this clone was seen once. The genes are TRBV4-2 and TRBJ1-4; D call uncertain. The CDR3 runs to 14 residues. V was clipped by 7 bases and J by 1 base, with 10 bases between them. Germline CDR1 LGHNA, CDR2 YNFKEQ. The CDR3 region has the DNA TGTGCCAGCAACCCTGGGAGAACTAATGAAAAACTGTTTTTT. Protein product: CASNPGRTNEKLFF.

The CDR3 loop is CASSVGQETQYF. The DNA of the CDR3 is TGTGCCAGCAGTGTCGGCCAAGAGACCCAGTACTTC. The chain recombines TRBV2 with TRBJ2-5; unclear D gene. V was pared by 4 bases and J by 1 base, with 4 bases between. Germline CDR1 reads SNHLY; CDR2 reads FYNNEI. The CDR3 is 12 residues long. The full variable domain, rest sourced from reference TRBV2 and TRBJ2-5, is EPEVTQTPSHQVTQMGQEVILRCVPISNHLYFYWYRQILGQKVEFLVSFYNNEISEKSEIFDDQFSVERPDGSNFTLKIRSTKLEDSAMYFCASSVGQETQYFGPGTRLLVL.

CDR3 loop: CASSLILRDNEQFF. Here the CDR3 DNA reads TGCGCCAGCAGCTTAATACTCCGCGACAATGAGCAGTTCTTC. The chain joins TRBV5-1 to TRBJ2-1, with D uncertain. Per germline, CDR1 SGHRS and CDR2 YFSETQ. The CDR3 has 14 amino acids. Between the trimmed V and J ends, which lost 2 bases and 5 bases, there was a span of 11 bases.

V is TRBV4-3 and J is TRBJ1-6; no firm D call. Trimming stripped 0 bases from V and 6 bases from J, with 9 bases between. The length of the CDR3 is 15 residues. Germline loops: CDR1 LGHNA, CDR2 YSLEER. DNA for the CDR3: TGCGCCAGCAGCCAAGATTTGGGTGGTAATTCACCCCTCCACTTT. It yields the protein CASSQDLGGNSPLHF.

This chain links TRBV7-8 with TRBJ1-3, with D perhaps TRBD1 (5 bases). This CDR3 spans 15 amino acids. V lost 3 bases, J lost 0 bases, and 9 bases lay in between. Germline CDR1 SGHVS, CDR2 FQNEAQ. The CDR3 region is CASSLGPSSGNTIYF. Here the CDR3 DNA reads TGTGCCAGCAGCTTGGGACCGAGCTCTGGAAACACCATATATTTT.

The chain is built from TRBV5-4 and TRBJ1-1; the match to TRBD1 covers 7 bases. CDR1 is SGHNT, CDR2 YYREEE, per germline (reference sequence). V lost 4 bases, J lost 4 bases, and 13 bases stayed unmatched. The CDR3 totals 16 residues. This CDR3 reads CASSPATDREGTEAFF. CDR3 in DNA: TGTGCCAGCAGCCCCGCCACAGACAGGGAAGGCACTGAAGCTTTCTTT.

In its sample, this clone was seen a few times. As the CDR3 is not closed by the conserved phenylalanine or tryptophan, this likely results from a read error. The DNA is left out, because the CDR3 cannot be placed on it with certainty; the CDR3 is given as TCRdb lists it. The chain joins TRBV2 to TRBJ2-7; the D segment call TRBD1 is taken from the table without a DNA check. Germline assignment: CDR1 SNHLY and CDR2 FYNNEI. Including both end residues, the CDR3 is 12 amino acids long. CDR3 amino acids: CASTLQGWATWG.

The V and J genes are TRBV5-6 and TRBJ1-3, with D maybe TRBD1 (6 bases). Germline-derived CDR1 and CDR2 are SGHDT and YYEEEE. The CDR3 extends over 15 amino acids. V was pared by 4 bases and J by 0 bases, with 11 bases between. The CDR3 region is CASSPRGGSGNTIYF. CDR3 nucleotide sequence: TGTGCCAGCAGCCCGAGGGGGGGCTCTGGAAACACCATATATTTT.

This sequence joins TRBV4-2 and TRBJ1-1, with a tentative D call TRBD1 (5 bases). Trimming removed 1 base at V and 6 bases at J, with 15 bases between. The CDR3 is 15 residues long. Germline loops: CDR1 LGHNA, CDR2 YNFKEQ. As DNA, the CDR3 is TGTGCCAGCAGCCAAGCCCCCCAGGGAACCCCTGAAGCTTTCTTT. Translating gives CASSQAPQGTPEAFF.

DNA for the CDR3: TGCGCCAGCAGCCGCGGGACAGGGTACACTGAAGCTTTCTTT. This translates into CASSRGTGYTEAFF. The rearrangement joins TRBV5-1 to TRBJ1-1; the match to TRBD1 covers 9 bases. Germline V CDR1 and CDR2: SGHRS, YFSETQ. Unmatched junction bases numbered 4, after V lost 4 bases and J lost 3 bases. This CDR3 is 14 amino acids long.

This chain connects TRBV7-3 to TRBJ2-6; possible D gene TRBD1, 6 bases. CDR3 length: 18 residues. Germline V gene sequence: CDR1 SGHTA, CDR2 FQGTGA. Trimming left V 2 bases short and J 3 bases short, with 17 bases between. This CDR3 reads CASSLSPRNRVGANVLTF. Here the CDR3 DNA reads TGTGCCAGCAGCTTATCACCCCGAAACAGGGTTGGGGCCAACGTCCTGACTTTC.

This clone was counted once. This chain links TRBV4-1 with TRBJ2-1, with 8 bases fitting TRBD2. V trimming: 4 bases; J trimming: 3 bases; junction bases outside the gene matches: 5. The CDR3 covers 15 residues. The germline CDR1 and CDR2 sequences are MGHRA and YSYEKL. Written as DNA, the CDR3 is TGCGCCAGCAGCCTTTCGGGACTAGACTACAATGAGCAGTTCTTC. It encodes CASSLSGLDYNEQFF.

CDR3 sequence reads: CATISGTGGPQPQHF. As DNA, the CDR3 is TGTGCCACCATCTCCGGGACAGGGGGCCCTCAGCCCCAGCATTTT. J is TRBJ1-5 and V is TRBV19; 12 bases fit TRBD1. Germline lookup yields CDR1 LNHDA and CDR2 SQIVND (reference sequence). The CDR3 is 15 amino acids. V was clipped by 10 bases and J by 6 bases; unmatched bases: 10. Together with reference TRBV19 and TRBJ1-5, the CDR3 gives the full variable domain: DGGITQSPKYLFRKEGQNVTLSCEQNLNHDAMYWYRQDPGQGLRLIYYSQIVNDFQKGDIAEGYSVSREKKESFPLTVTSAQKNPTAFYLCATISGTGGPQPQHFGDGTRLSIL.

The genes are TRBV5-1 and TRBJ1-4, with unresolved D. V was trimmed by 2 bases and J by 4 bases, leaving 9 bases between them. The CDR3 is 14 residues long. Germline-derived CDR1 and CDR2 are SGHRS and YFSETQ. The CDR3 DNA sequence: TGCGCCAGCAGCTTTAGTCAGAATAATGAAAAACTGTTTTTT. Translated: CASSFSQNNEKLFF.